This T cell receptor beta chain was retrieved from a study of low-dose radiotherapy and immunotherapy resistance in tumors. Study in general: Cohort 1 got 0.5 Gy per fraction every 2 weeks, 6.5 Gy in total. Starting cycle 1 day 1, oral aspirin 300 mg was given daily for four cycles. Fractions of 1 Gy went to Cohort 2 every two weeks, for 13 Gy over 26 weeks.

Alpha- and beta-chain coverage of first-strand cDNA came from TRAV- and TRBV-specific primers. With a V-primer adapter and a constant-region primer, TCRs were amplified for 20 to 25 PCR cycles. The authors amplified isolated mRNA by in vitro transcription. TCRdb reanalysed the reads using MiXCR and keeps one entry per CDR3 protein. Here the sample spans tens of thousands of distinct CDR3 sequences, less than 20% being singletons. The time point was: after trial treatment. Treatment denoted: LDRT plus nivolumab, ipilimumab, low-dose cyclophosphamide and aspirin (RACIN trial). Trimming shortened V by 4 bases and J by 0 bases, and 14 bases separated the two germline ends. Germline V gives CDR1 SGHKS, CDR2 YYEKEE (reference sequence). The CDR3 consists of 17 residues.

The chain employs TRBV5-5 and TRBJ2-6; D remains unclear. This receptor was obtained from a male donor with prostate cancer. The sequencing used PBMCs, collected after low-dose radiotherapy plus immunotherapy. The CDR3 DNA follows: TGTGCCAGCAGCCAGTCCCCAGGAACCTCTGGGGCCAACGTCCTGACTTTC. Protein product: CASSQSPGTSGANVLTF. Looking up the rest from reference TRBV5-5 and TRBJ2-6 gives the full variable domain: DAGVTQSPTHLIKTRGQQVTLRCSPISGHKSVSWYQQVLGQGPQFIFQYYEKEERGRGNFPDRFSARQFPNYSSELNVNALLLGDSALYLCASSQSPGTSGANVLTFGAGSRLTVL.